This T cell receptor (beta chain) was identified during a study of CD8+ T cells in alopecia areata. Study in general: The tofacitinib course ran for 6 to 18 months and was followed by 6 months off drug. By percentage of affected scalp area, the severity of treated patients was scored.

The V end lost 4 bases, the J end lost 7 bases, and 1 base lay between the germline ends. The V gene's germline CDR1 is SQVTM and CDR2 ANQGSEA. This CDR3 spans 8 amino acids. cDNA reverse transcribed from extracted RNA served as the sequencing template. This table comes from immunoSEQ multiplex PCR, and its TCRdb copy is limited to in-frame clones, with some not included. The table shows 150,000 to 200,000 clones, with over 55% occurring only once. Treatment denoted: oral pan-JAK inhibitor, 5-10 mg twice daily. This clone was seen a few times. The chain carries TRBV29-1 and TRBJ1-1, with D unresolved. The source is a human donor with alopecia areata. The specimen comprised CD4+ T cells sorted from blood, sampled at week 24, from a patient treated with tofacitinib. As DNA, the CDR3 is TGCAGCGTTGGTGAAGCTTTCTTT. Its protein product is CSVGEAFF.